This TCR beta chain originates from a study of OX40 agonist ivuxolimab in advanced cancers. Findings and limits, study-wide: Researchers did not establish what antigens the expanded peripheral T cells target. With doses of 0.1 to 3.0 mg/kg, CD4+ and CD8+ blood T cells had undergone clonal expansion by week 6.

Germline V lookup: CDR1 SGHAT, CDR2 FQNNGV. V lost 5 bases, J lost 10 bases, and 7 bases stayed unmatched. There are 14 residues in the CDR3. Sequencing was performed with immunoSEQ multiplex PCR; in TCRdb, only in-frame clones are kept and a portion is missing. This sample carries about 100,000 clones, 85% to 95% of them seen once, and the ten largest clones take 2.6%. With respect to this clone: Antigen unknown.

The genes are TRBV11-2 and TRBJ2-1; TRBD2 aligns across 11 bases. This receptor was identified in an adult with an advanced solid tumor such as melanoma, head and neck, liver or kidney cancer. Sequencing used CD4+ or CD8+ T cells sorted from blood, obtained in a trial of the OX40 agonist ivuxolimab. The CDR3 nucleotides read TGTGCCAGCAGCAATAGCGGGGGGGCTTGGGAGCAGTTCTTC. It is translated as CASSNSGGAWEQFF.